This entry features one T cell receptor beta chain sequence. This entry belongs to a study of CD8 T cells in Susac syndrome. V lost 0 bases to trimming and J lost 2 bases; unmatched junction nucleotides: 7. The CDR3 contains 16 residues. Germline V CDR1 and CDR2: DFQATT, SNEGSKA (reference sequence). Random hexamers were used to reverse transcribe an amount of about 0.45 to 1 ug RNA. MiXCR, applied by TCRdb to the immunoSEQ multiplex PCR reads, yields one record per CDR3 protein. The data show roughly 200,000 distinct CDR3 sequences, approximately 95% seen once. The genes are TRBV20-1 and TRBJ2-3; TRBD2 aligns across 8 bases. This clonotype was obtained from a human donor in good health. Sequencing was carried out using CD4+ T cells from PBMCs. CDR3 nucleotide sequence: TGCAGTGCTAGAGATTTAGTGCGGGGGGACACAGATACGCAGTATTTT. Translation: CSARDLVRGDTDTQYF.